Presented here are 10 T cell receptor beta chains from one specimen sequenced in a study of shared clonotypes between healthy human individuals. Sequencing used immunoSEQ multiplex PCR; TCRdb keeps in-frame clones, though not all of them. The table lists some 200,000 clones, 50% to 80% of them singletons. The specimen was memory CD4+ T cells sorted from blood. Subset defined: CD45RA-negative fraction. Every receptor here comes from a man in his thirties or forties in good health.

This clone was recorded only once. The chain recombines TRBV18 with TRBJ2-1, with 13 bases lining up with TRBD2. Germline CDR1 reads KGHSH; CDR2 reads LQKENI. This CDR3 is built from 18 residues. The V segment lost 6 bases and the J segment 15 bases; nucleotides outside the gene matches: 23. The CDR3 here is CASSPGHASGTSGEVGFF. The CDR3 nucleotides read TGTGCCAGCTCGCCTGGGCATGCCTCCGGGACTAGCGGGGAAGTCGGGTTCTTC.

This chain uses TRBV29-1 with TRBJ2-5; weak D call: TRBD2 (7 bases). The CDR3 length is 14 residues. Germline lookup yields CDR1 SQVTM and CDR2 ANQGSEA. V lost 7 bases to trimming and J lost 5 bases, with 20 bases between them. In DNA, the CDR3 is TGCAGCGCTAAACAGGGCTTGCGGGAGGAGACCCAGTACTTC. Amino acid sequence: CSAKQGLREETQYF.

V is TRBV28 and J is TRBJ1-5; no firm D call. CDR1 is MDHEN and CDR2 is SYDVKM in the germline V gene. This CDR3 is built from 13 residues. The V end lost 4 bases, the J end lost 6 bases, and 10 bases lay between the germline ends. The CDR3 DNA reads as TGTGCCAGCAGTTCGGGTCACGGTCAGCCCCAGCATTTT. It encodes CASSSGHGQPQHF.

V usage is TRBV7-2 and J usage is TRBJ1-2; TRBD1 might be the D (6 bases). CDR3 length: 13 amino acids. Germline CDR1 is SGHTA and CDR2 is FQGNSA. V gave up 5 bases and J gave up 3 bases, with 10 bases separating them. The CDR3 sequence is CASSPDSYYGYTF. The DNA for the CDR3 is TGTGCCAGCAGCCCGGACAGCTACTATGGCTACACCTTC.

The V and J genes are TRBV6-1 and TRBJ2-7, with 10 nucleotides matching TRBD1. CDR1 is MNHNS and CDR2 is SASEGT in the germline V gene. The CDR3 is 16 amino acids. V was clipped by 2 bases and J by 1 base; unmatched bases: 5. CDR3 protein: CASSENPGQGSYEQYF. CDR3 coding DNA: TGTGCCAGCAGTGAAAACCCGGGACAGGGGTCCTACGAGCAGTACTTC.

This rearrangement joins TRBV2 to TRBJ1-4; D call uncertain. Trimming took 6 bases from V and 0 from J, leaving 23 bases between them. The CDR3 contains 19 residues. The germline V gene has CDR1 SNHLY and CDR2 FYNNEI. DNA for the CDR3: TGTGCCAGCAGGAAAAACCTGGAGGCAGGCCGTGCAACTAATGAAAAACTGTTTTTT. This sequence encodes CASRKNLEAGRATNEKLFF.

This sequence joins TRBV5-1 and TRBJ2-5, with TRBD1 identical over 10 bases. This CDR3 is built from 16 residues. Germline V gene sequence: CDR1 SGHRS, CDR2 YFSETQ. Germline trimming cut 0 bases from V and 0 bases from J; bases unmatched to any gene: 2. CDR3 nucleotides: TGCGCCAGCAGCTTGGTGACAGGGGGCTACCAAGAGACCCAGTACTTC. Translating gives CASSLVTGGYQETQYF.

This clone was recorded a few times. The V call is TRBV4-1, the J call TRBJ2-2; 9 bases are a match to TRBD1. The CDR3 is 14 residues long. Germline lookup yields CDR1 MGHRA and CDR2 YSYEKL. V lost 6 bases and J lost 4; bases outside the gene matches: 3. CDR3 amino acids: CASRRQGVTGELFF. As DNA, the CDR3 is TGCGCCAGCAGGAGACAGGGGGTCACCGGGGAGCTGTTTTTT.

The genes are TRBV6-1 and TRBJ2-7, with 10 bases matching TRBD2. The CDR3 runs to 15 residues. With 6 bases clipped from V and 1 base from J, the junction kept 6 bases outside the gene matches. Germline V gives CDR1 MNHNS, CDR2 SASEGT. The CDR3 DNA is TGTGCCAGCAGGGCTAGCGGGAGAGGGTCCTACGAGCAGTACTTC. Protein: CASRASGRGSYEQYF.

This chain uses TRBV5-5 with TRBJ2-3; D may be TRBD2 (5 bases). This CDR3 has 16 residues. Germline V gives CDR1 SGHKS, CDR2 YYEKEE (reference sequence). V was trimmed by 5 bases and J by 1 base, leaving 17 bases between them. CDR3 in amino acids: CASSFLALTGTDTQYF. Written as DNA, the CDR3 is TGTGCCAGCAGTTTCCTAGCTCTTACTGGCACAGATACGCAGTATTTT.